This T cell receptor beta chain is from a study of T-cell memory formation after mild COVID-19. Findings and limits, study-wide: Unconfirmed was the SARS-CoV-2 specificity of second-wave clones that peaked on day 37. The study found balanced CD4/CD8 in clones contracting day 15 to 85 and a CD4+ lean in later expanders.

About this clonotype: Its antigen is currently unknown.

V lost 3 bases and J lost 7; bases outside the gene matches: 7. CDR1 and CDR2 (germline): MGHDK, SYGVNS. The CDR3 is 15 residues long. MiXCR, applied by TCRdb to the 5' RACE reads, yields one record per CDR3 protein. This sample has fewer than 700,000 distinct CDR3 sequences; 20% to 25% occur once, and the top ten carry under 8.5%. The clonotype was recovered from an adult woman who had mild COVID-19 (a few samples of this study predate the infection). Cell type and time point are not known. The chain employs TRBV25-1 and TRBJ1-2; 11 positions match TRBD1. What was sequenced was PBMCs or a T cell subset sorted from them (not recorded which). CDR3 nucleotides: TGTGCCAGCAGTGACCCCGGGACAGGGGGAAGTGGCTACACCTTC. Its translation is CASSDPGTGGSGYTF.